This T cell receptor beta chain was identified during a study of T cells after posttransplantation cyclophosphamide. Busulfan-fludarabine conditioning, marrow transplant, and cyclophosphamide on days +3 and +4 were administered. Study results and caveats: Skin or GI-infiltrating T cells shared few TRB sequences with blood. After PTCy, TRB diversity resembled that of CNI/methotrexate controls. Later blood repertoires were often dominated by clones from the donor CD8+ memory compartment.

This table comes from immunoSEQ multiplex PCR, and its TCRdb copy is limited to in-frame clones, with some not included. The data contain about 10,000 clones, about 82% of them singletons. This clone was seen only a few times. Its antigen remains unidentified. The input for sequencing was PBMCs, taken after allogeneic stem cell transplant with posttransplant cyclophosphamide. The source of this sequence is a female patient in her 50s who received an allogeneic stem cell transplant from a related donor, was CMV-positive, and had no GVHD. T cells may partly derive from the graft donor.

The CDR3 nucleotides read TGTGCCGCTAAGGGGACAGGGGATGGCGAGCAGTACTTC. This gives the protein CAAKGTGDGEQYF. The chain carries TRBV30 and TRBJ2-7, with 10 positions matching TRBD1. This CDR3 is built from 13 residues. V dropped 8 bases and J dropped 6; count of bases not matched to a gene: 10. Germline values: CDR1 GTSNPN, CDR2 SVGIG (reference sequence).